Following are 3 T cell receptor beta chains from one sample sequenced in a study of shared T cell receptors in the human thymus. TCRdb's copy holds only in-frame clones and misses some; the assay was immunoSEQ multiplex PCR. The sample comprises about 660,000 clones, 88% of which are singletons, and approximately 0.01% rests with the top ten. This sample also belongs to another study, concerning human thymus T cells.

Sample: thymocytes. These receptors all come from a boy in the first two years of life with a congenital heart defect.

V gene TRBV4-1 combines with J gene TRBJ2-3; D is perhaps TRBD2 (6 bases). Germline loops: CDR1 MGHRA, CDR2 YSYEKL. V lost 2 bases and J 4 bases, leaving 10 bases between the germline ends. CDR3 length: 14 amino acids. For the CDR3, the DNA is TGCGCCAGCAGCCAAAATCCGGGGGCAGATACGCAGTATTTT. Its translation: CASSQNPGADTQYF.

The CDR3 protein is CASSYWAGRINYGYTF. The CDR3 coding sequence is TGTGCCAGCAGTTACTGGGCAGGGCGTATTAACTATGGCTACACCTTC. The chain combines TRBV6-5 with TRBJ1-2; a possible D gene is TRBD1 (5 bases). CDR3 length: 16 amino acids. CDR1 and CDR2 from the germline V gene are MNHEY and SVGAGI. V lost 1 base and J 1 base, leaving 13 bases between the germline ends.

The rearrangement links TRBV27 to TRBJ1-1; D unresolved. This CDR3 has 14 residues. Germline values: CDR1 MNHEY, CDR2 SMNVEV (reference sequence). Trimming took 0 bases from V and 0 from J, leaving 5 bases between them. CDR3 DNA sequence: TGTGCCAGCAGTTTATCGGGAGTGAACACTGAAGCTTTCTTT. Translation gives CASSLSGVNTEAFF.